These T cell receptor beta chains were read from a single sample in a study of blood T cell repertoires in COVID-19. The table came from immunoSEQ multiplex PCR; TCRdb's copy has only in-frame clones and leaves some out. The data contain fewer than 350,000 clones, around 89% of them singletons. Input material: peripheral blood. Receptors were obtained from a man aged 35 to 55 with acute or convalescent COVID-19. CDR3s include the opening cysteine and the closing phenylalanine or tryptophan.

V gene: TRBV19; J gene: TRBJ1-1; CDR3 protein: CASSPSPNTEAFF
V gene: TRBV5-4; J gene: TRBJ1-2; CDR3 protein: CASSSWGSDGYTF
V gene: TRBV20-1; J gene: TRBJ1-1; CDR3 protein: CSASPGVRMNTEAFF
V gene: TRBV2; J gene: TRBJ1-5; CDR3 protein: CASGGGQGQPQHF
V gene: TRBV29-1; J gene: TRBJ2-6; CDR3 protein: CGERPGANVLTF
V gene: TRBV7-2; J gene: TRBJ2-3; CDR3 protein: CASSSTGGASTQYF
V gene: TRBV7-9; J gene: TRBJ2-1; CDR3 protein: CASSLSLAGAHNEQFF
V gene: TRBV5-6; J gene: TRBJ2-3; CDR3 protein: CASSFTGGGRTDTQYF
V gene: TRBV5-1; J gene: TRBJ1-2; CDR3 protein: CASSLVGQGKANYGYTF
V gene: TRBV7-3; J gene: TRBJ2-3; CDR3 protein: CASSQTSGVNDPTQYF
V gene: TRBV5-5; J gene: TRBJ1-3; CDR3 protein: CASSWTTGGTGNTIYF
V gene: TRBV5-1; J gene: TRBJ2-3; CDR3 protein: CASSLAGGATDTQYF
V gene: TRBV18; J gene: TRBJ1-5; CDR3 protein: CASVKGGGNQPQHF
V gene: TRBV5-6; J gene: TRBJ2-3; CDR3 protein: CASSLTVSTDTQYF
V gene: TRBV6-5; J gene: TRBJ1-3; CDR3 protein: CASRTTGNTIYF
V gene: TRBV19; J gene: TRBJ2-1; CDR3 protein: CASRLGQTPSNEQFF
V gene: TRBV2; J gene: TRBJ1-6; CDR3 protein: CASSARQGLALHF
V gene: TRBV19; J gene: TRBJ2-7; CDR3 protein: CASSIETTGFGEQYF
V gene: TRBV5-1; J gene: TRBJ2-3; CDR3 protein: CASSPGQFTDTQYF
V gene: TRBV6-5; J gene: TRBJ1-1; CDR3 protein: CASSYSGEGEGTEAFF
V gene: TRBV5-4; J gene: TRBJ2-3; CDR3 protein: CASSFPQGGADTQYF
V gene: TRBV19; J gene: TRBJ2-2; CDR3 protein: CASSIFRGPNTGELFF
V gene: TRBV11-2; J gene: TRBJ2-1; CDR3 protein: CASSLGPRLWDEQFF
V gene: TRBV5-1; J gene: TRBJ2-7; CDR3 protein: CASSRTSGTYEQYF
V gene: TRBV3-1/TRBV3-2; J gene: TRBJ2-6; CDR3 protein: CASSPSPGQIMINGANVLTF
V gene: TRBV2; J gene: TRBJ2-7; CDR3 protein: CASRGARGIYEQYF
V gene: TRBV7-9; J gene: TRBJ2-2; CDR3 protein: CASSVGQATGELFF
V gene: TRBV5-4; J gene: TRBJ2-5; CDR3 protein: CASSLWGEETQYF
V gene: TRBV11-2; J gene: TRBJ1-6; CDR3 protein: CASSLAPTTGLPLHF
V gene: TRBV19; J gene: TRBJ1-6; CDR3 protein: CASRTVLAALNSPLHF
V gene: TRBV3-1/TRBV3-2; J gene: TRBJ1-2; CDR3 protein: CASSQDLGQGGYTF
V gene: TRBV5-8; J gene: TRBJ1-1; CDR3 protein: CASSLGGGSYTEAFF
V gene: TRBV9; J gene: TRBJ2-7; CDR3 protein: CASSPRAESYEQYF
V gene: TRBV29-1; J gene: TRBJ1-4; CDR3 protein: CSAAGSGDEKLFF
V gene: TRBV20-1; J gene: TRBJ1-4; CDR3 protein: CSANKGDKLFF
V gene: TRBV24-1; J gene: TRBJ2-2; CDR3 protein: CATGTSGGTGELFF
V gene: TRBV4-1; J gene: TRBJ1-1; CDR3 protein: CASSQWGENTEAFF
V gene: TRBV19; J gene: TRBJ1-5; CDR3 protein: CASSRGQGRDDGNQPQHF
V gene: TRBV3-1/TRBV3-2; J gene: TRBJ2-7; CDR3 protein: CASSHLDRADEQYF
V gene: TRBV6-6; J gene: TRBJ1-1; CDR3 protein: CASFRLGGNTEAFF
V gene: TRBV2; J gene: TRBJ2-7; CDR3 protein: CASSEARGAYF
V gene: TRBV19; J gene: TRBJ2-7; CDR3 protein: CASSRTGSSYEQYF
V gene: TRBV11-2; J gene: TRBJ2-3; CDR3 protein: CASSLARVRVGTDTQYF
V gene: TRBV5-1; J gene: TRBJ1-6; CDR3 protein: CASSGQGSSYNSPLHF